This T cell receptor (beta chain) stems from a study of cytomegalovirus exposure and HLA in healthy donors. This CDR3 has 13 residues. The ends lost 5 bases at V and 7 bases at J; junction bases unmatched: 5. From germline, CDR1 is LNHDA and CDR2 SQIVND (reference sequence). General observations from the study: TCR beta chains numbering some 160 were designated cytomegalovirus-associated. Specificity of a few CMV-associated chains for CMV antigens was verified in vitro.

The donors were members of the approximately 120-subject validation cohort (separate from the 666-subject first cohort). With regard to this clone: Its target is unknown.

The data were produced by immunoSEQ multiplex PCR, yet TCRdb's version contains in-frame clones alone and is incomplete. The table includes about 270,000 clones, 70% to 90% detected once. This TCR derives from a woman in her late teens or twenties in good health and CMV-seronegative. V usage is TRBV19 and J usage is TRBJ1-2, with TRBD1 identical over 9 bases. Sequencing was carried out using PBMCs. The CDR3 DNA sequence: TGTGCCAGTAGTCCCCGGACAGGGGTTGGCTACACCTTC. Protein product: CASSPRTGVGYTF.